Presented here are 4 T cell receptor beta chains from one specimen sequenced in a study of T cell changes during pregnancy in multiple sclerosis (dated by TCRdb to about 2019). Preparation of the library involved the immunoSEQ multiplex PCR assay. The table comes from immuneACCESS by way of TCRdb, which keeps in-frame sequences with V and J called. Part of the clones is missing from these tables; in studies checked, under half for an unresolved V gene and the rest for unknown reasons. The sample table lists fewer than 45,000 clones, roughly 92% of them with a count of one. The top ten clones comprise roughly 0.7% of the sample. Sequenced material: CD4+ T cells from peripheral blood mononuclear cells, taken in the first trimester of pregnancy. These receptors were collected from a female donor with multiple sclerosis, enrolled in a pregnancy study.

The chain uses TRBV10-3 and TRBJ2-7, with D perhaps matching TRBD2 (5 bases). The CDR3 runs 13 residues. The germline gives CDR1 ENHRY, CDR2 SYGVKD. V was trimmed by 3 bases and J by 6 bases, leaving 12 bases between them. In DNA, the CDR3 is TGTGCCATCAGTGAAAGGCTAGCCGGCGAGCAGTACTTC. Amino acids: CAISERLAGEQYF.

This chain uses TRBV28 with TRBJ2-5, with D possibly being TRBD2 (6 bases). The CDR3 runs to 15 residues. The ends were cut back, 2 bases at V and 2 bases at J, with 12 bases in the middle. Germline-derived CDR1 and CDR2 are MDHEN and SYDVKM. The CDR3 loop reads CASSLGGLLQETQYF. Written as DNA, the CDR3 is TGTGCCAGCAGTTTAGGGGGACTCTTGCAAGAGACCCAGTACTTC.

The CDR3 here is CASSQQGGPSLVEQFF. The CDR3 DNA is TGTGCCAGCAGCCAGCAAGGAGGGCCAAGTTTGGTTGAGCAGTTCTTC. The chain employs TRBV14 and TRBJ2-1, with D possibly TRBD2 on 6 matching bases. Germline V lookup: CDR1 SGHDN, CDR2 FVKESK. The CDR3 consists of 16 residues. The ends were cut back, 3 bases at V and 9 bases at J, with 21 bases in the middle.

The chain combines TRBV2 with TRBJ1-1; no definite D call. Trimming left V 2 bases short and J 2 bases short, with 6 bases between. The CDR3 consists of 13 residues. Germline assignment: CDR1 SNHLY and CDR2 FYNNEI. The CDR3 coding sequence is TGTGCCAGCAGTGAACTACCAAACACTGAAGCTTTCTTT. This codes for CASSELPNTEAFF. Complete variable domain (other parts from reference TRBV2 and TRBJ1-1): EPEVTQTPSHQVTQMGQEVILRCVPISNHLYFYWYRQILGQKVEFLVSFYNNEISEKSEIFDDQFSVERPDGSNFTLKIRSTKLEDSAMYFCASSELPNTEAFFGQGTRLTVV.